Sequencing of this TCR beta chain was carried out in a study of cytomegalovirus exposure and HLA in healthy donors. Note on this clone: Its antigen remains unidentified.

Study-wide findings and caveats: Some TCR beta chains (roughly 150 of them) were listed as cytomegalovirus-associated. Three CMV-associated chains proved CMV antigen-specific in vitro.

Assay: immunoSEQ multiplex PCR; the TCRdb copy retains only in-frame clones and omits some. The sample contains 120,000 or so clones, around 90% of which appear only once. The specimen was PBMCs. This TCR derives from a woman under 30 in good health and CMV-seronegative.

CDR3 region: CASSLTSVGELFF. The CDR3 coding sequence is TGTGCCAGCAGCCTCACTAGCGTCGGGGAGCTGTTTTTT. The gene calls are TRBV6-1 and TRBJ2-2; 7 nucleotides align to TRBD2. This CDR3 has 13 amino acids. Unmatched junction bases numbered 5, after V lost 6 bases and J lost 7 bases. Germline CDR1 reads MNHNS; CDR2 reads SASEGT.